The 22 T cell receptor beta chains below were found in one sample sequenced in a study of blood T cell repertoires in COVID-19. TCRdb's copy holds only in-frame clones and misses some; the assay was immunoSEQ multiplex PCR. This repertoire shows under 150,000 clones, 84% found once; its top ten account for about 5.5%. Sequencing was done on a sample of PBMCs or T cells enriched from blood (not recorded which). The receptors stem from a man aged 40-50 years with acute COVID-19.

The genes are TRBV6-5 and TRBJ2-1; 9 nucleotides line up with TRBD1. The V segment lost 4 bases and the J segment 9 bases; nucleotides outside the gene matches: 7. The CDR3 has 14 residues. Germline CDR1 reads MNHEY; CDR2 reads SVGAGI. The CDR3 bases are TGTGCCAGCAGTTCACAGGGGGCCGGCGGTGAGCAGTTCTTC. Amino acid sequence: CASSSQGAGGEQFF.

This clone has a single count. J is TRBJ2-2 and V is TRBV18, with 10 positions matching TRBD1. The V segment lost 4 bases and the J segment 6 bases; nucleotides outside the gene matches: 8. Germline V CDR1 and CDR2: KGHSH, LQKENI. The CDR3 covers 16 residues. CDR3 region: CASSLFRDRGPGELFF. The CDR3 DNA sequence: TGTGCCAGCTCACTGTTTCGGGACAGGGGACCCGGGGAGCTGTTTTTT.

This clone was observed a few times. The chain combines TRBV19 with TRBJ2-4; D call uncertain. The CDR3 loop spans 14 amino acids. The germline V and J ends were trimmed by 3 bases and 8 bases, with 14 bases remaining between them. Germline-derived CDR1 and CDR2 are LNHDA and SQIVND (reference sequence). CDR3 sequence reads: CASSIKGGTYIQYF. The CDR3 DNA is TGTGCCAGTAGTATTAAAGGCGGAACCTACATTCAGTACTTC.

The rearrangement joins TRBV30 to TRBJ1-6; 8 nucleotides line up with TRBD1. The CDR3 consists of 14 residues. Germline V gene lookup returns CDR1 GTSNPN and CDR2 SVGIG (reference sequence). J lost 8 bases, V lost 2 bases, and 5 bases had no gene match. The CDR3 DNA is TGTGCCTGGAGTAAGGGACAGGTAGATTCACCCCTCCACTTT. Translating gives CAWSKGQVDSPLHF.

The rearrangement joins TRBV9 to TRBJ1-2, with 8 positions matching TRBD1. CDR3 length: 16 residues. Germline V gene data show CDR1 as SGDLS and CDR2 as YYNGEE. V lost 4 bases and J lost 2; bases outside the gene matches: 10. This CDR3 reads CASSTNAGGGNYGYTF. In DNA, the CDR3 is TGTGCCAGCAGCACTAATGCAGGGGGCGGGAACTATGGCTACACCTTC.

The rearrangement uses TRBV7-9 and TRBJ2-5; 7 positions agree with TRBD1. The length of the CDR3 is 13 residues. Germline V lookup: CDR1 SEHNR, CDR2 FQNEAQ (reference sequence). The V and J ends lost 5 bases and 5 bases, in that order; junction bases with no gene match: 5. The CDR3 region has the DNA TGTGCCAGCAGCCCAGGGGGTCTGGAGACCCAGTACTTC. Its translation: CASSPGGLETQYF.

The genes are TRBV15 and TRBJ2-1; 8 nucleotides agree with TRBD2. CDR1 and CDR2 from the germline V gene are LNHNV and YYDKDF (reference sequence). CDR3 size: 15 residues. With 5 bases clipped from V and 4 bases from J, the junction kept 7 bases outside the gene matches. The CDR3 sequence is CATSVLGTRYNEQFF. CDR3 DNA: TGTGCCACCAGCGTTCTCGGGACTAGATACAATGAGCAGTTCTTC.

This clone was recorded only once. The chain recombines TRBV29-1 with TRBJ2-5; the match to TRBD2 covers 8 bases. The trim removed 0 bases at V and 5 bases at J, leaving 8 bases unmatched. This CDR3 has 15 amino acids. Looked up from germline, CDR1 is SQVTM and CDR2 is ANQGSEA. CDR3: CSVEDAAGDLETQYF. DNA of the CDR3: TGCAGCGTTGAAGACGCAGCGGGAGATTTGGAGACCCAGTACTTC.

The V call is TRBV7-2, the J call TRBJ2-1; 9 nucleotides match TRBD2. This CDR3 has 15 residues. Unmatched junction bases numbered 8, after V lost 3 bases and J lost 8 bases. Germline lookup yields CDR1 SGHTA and CDR2 FQGNSA. This CDR3 is CASSLLAGFRDEQFF. The CDR3 DNA reads TGTGCCAGCAGCTTGCTAGCGGGGTTCCGGGATGAGCAGTTCTTC. The entire variable domain, with the rest obtained from reference TRBV7-2 and TRBJ2-1, is as follows: GAGVSQSPSNKVTEKGKDVELRCDPISGHTALYWYRQSLGQGLEFLIYFQGNSAPDKSGLPSDRFSAERTGGSVSTLTIQRTQQEDSAVYLCASSLLAGFRDEQFFGPGTRLTVL.

The rearrangement links TRBV4-1 to TRBJ2-7, with D perhaps matching TRBD1 (5 bases). The CDR3 runs 15 residues. V was pared by 1 base and J by 3 bases, with 13 bases between. The germline V gene encodes CDR1 MGHRA and CDR2 YSYEKL. Written as DNA, the CDR3 is TGCGCCAGCAGCCAAGCAGGACAAGCGTTCTACGAGCAGTACTTC. This encodes CASSQAGQAFYEQYF.

This rearrangement joins TRBV10-3 to TRBJ1-1, with 8 bases aligning to TRBD1. Unmatched junction bases numbered 9, after V lost 4 bases and J lost 5 bases. The germline CDR1 and CDR2 sequences are ENHRY and SYGVKD. The CDR3 has 15 amino acids. Here the CDR3 reads CAISAFGQGETEAFF. DNA for the CDR3: TGTGCCATCAGTGCTTTCGGACAGGGAGAAACTGAAGCTTTCTTT.

The J gene is TRBJ1-5, the V gene TRBV27; D may be TRBD1 (6 bases). The length of the CDR3 is 12 residues. V gave up 5 bases and J gave up 10 bases, with 12 bases separating them. Germline loops: CDR1 MNHEY, CDR2 SMNVEV (reference sequence). In DNA, the CDR3 is TGTGCCAGCAGTCCAACACAGGGACCCCAGCATTTT. Translated: CASSPTQGPQHF.

The chain is built from TRBV7-2 and TRBJ2-7, with D perhaps TRBD2 (5 bases). V was clipped by 6 bases and J by 2 bases, with 14 bases between them. The length of the CDR3 is 14 residues. Germline V gene data show CDR1 as SGHTA and CDR2 as FQGNSA. CDR3 bases: TGTGCCAGCAGTTTGGGAGCAAGGACCTACGAGCAGTACTTC. Translated, it gives CASSLGARTYEQYF.

This rearrangement joins TRBV10-3 to TRBJ2-2, with 12 bases aligning to TRBD2. With V trimmed by 6 bases and J by 10 bases, 6 bases remained unmatched. The germline gives CDR1 ENHRY, CDR2 SYGVKD. This CDR3 has 14 amino acids. The CDR3 nucleotides are TGTGCCATCAGCCGGACTAGCGGGGCCCTGGAGCTGTTTTTT. Its protein is CAISRTSGALELFF.

The chain has TRBV13 and TRBJ1-2, with D hard to call. Germline V gene data show CDR1 as PRHDT and CDR2 as FYEKMQ (reference sequence). The CDR3 contains 14 residues. V was trimmed by 5 bases and J by 7 bases, leaving 17 bases between them. CDR3 residues: CASSRRELDSGYTF. For the CDR3, the DNA is TGTGCCAGCAGCCGACGGGAGTTAGATTCTGGCTACACCTTC.

The J gene is TRBJ2-1, the V gene TRBV24-1; D is perhaps TRBD2 (6 bases). The V end lost 4 bases, the J end lost 6 bases, and 15 bases lay between the germline ends. CDR1 and CDR2 from the germline V gene are KGHDR and SFDVKD. This CDR3 has 15 residues. CDR3 sequence (DNA): TGTGCCACCAGTGACCCAACTAGCCACGGCAATGAGCAGTTCTTC. Residues: CATSDPTSHGNEQFF.

The chain couples TRBV7-8 to TRBJ1-4; TRBD1 might be the D (6 bases). V was shortened by 3 bases and J by 5 bases, with 10 bases between the two germline ends. Germline assignment: CDR1 SGHVS and CDR2 FQNEAQ. This CDR3 comprises 14 residues. The CDR3 DNA reads as TGTGCCAGCAGCTTGCCAGGGGAAAATGAAAAACTGTTTTTT. This encodes CASSLPGENEKLFF.

This clone has more than one count but fewer than ten. The chain recombines TRBV5-5 with TRBJ2-1; 11 bases fit TRBD1. The V segment lost 4 bases and the J segment 4 bases; nucleotides outside the gene matches: 4. The CDR3 consists of 15 residues. The germline V gene has CDR1 SGHKS and CDR2 YYEKEE (reference sequence). CDR3 residues: CASSIGTGGYNEQFF. The CDR3 DNA reads as TGTGCCAGCAGCATAGGGACAGGGGGGTACAATGAGCAGTTCTTC.

Concerning this clone itself: Other DNA sequences of this sample code for an identical CDR3. The chain carries TRBV19 and TRBJ1-5; a weak D match, TRBD1 (6 bases). Trimming pared 2 bases from V and 5 bases from J, leaving 7 bases between. Germline values: CDR1 LNHDA, CDR2 SQIVND (reference sequence). This CDR3 spans 13 amino acids. Here the CDR3 DNA reads TGTGCCAGTAGTATAAACAGGGATCAGCCCCAGCATTTT. Translated, it gives CASSINRDQPQHF.

The J gene is TRBJ1-4, the V gene TRBV6-5, with D perhaps matching TRBD1 (5 bases). There are 14 residues in the CDR3. Between the trimmed V and J ends, which lost 6 bases and 5 bases, there was a span of 13 bases. Per the germline V gene, CDR1 is MNHEY and CDR2 is SVGAGI. The CDR3 nucleotides read TGTGCCAGCAGACCCCCGGGGGGGAATGAAAAACTGTTTTTT. Translation gives CASRPPGGNEKLFF.

The genes are TRBV6-2 or TRBV6-3 and TRBJ2-5, with 12 nucleotides matching TRBD2. Germline trimming cut 5 bases from V and 2 bases from J; bases unmatched to any gene: 6. The CDR3 covers 16 residues. Germline V lookup: CDR1 MNHEY, CDR2 SVGEGT. The CDR3 here is CASSRGLAGRQETQYF. The CDR3 DNA reads TGTGCCAGCAGTCGCGGACTAGCGGGGAGACAAGAGACCCAGTACTTC.

This clone was detected only once. V usage is TRBV28 and J usage is TRBJ2-5, with D tentatively TRBD1 (6 bases). Germline loops: CDR1 MDHEN, CDR2 SYDVKM. CDR3 length equals 12 residues. The ends were cut back, 6 bases at V and 9 bases at J, with 14 bases in the middle. The CDR3 nucleotides read TGTGCCAGCAGATCACAGGGTAGGGCCCAGTACTTC. It yields the protein CASRSQGRAQYF.